The entry that follows covers one T cell receptor (beta chain) sequence. This specimen comes from a study of blood T cell repertoires in COVID-19. About the research overall: The origin of the acute and convalescent COVID-19 samples was the United States, Italy and Spain.

Only in-frame clones appear in the TCRdb table, and some are missing; sequencing was by immunoSEQ multiplex PCR. The sample lists some 300,000 clones; about 88% were seen once. The TCR originated in a man between 70 and 80 years old with acute or convalescent COVID-19. Sequencing was done on a sample of peripheral blood.

The CDR3 is CASSVRDSRGYTF. Here the CDR3 DNA reads TGTGCCAGCAGTGTCCGGGACAGCCGGGGCTACACCTTC. The chain couples TRBV12-3 or TRBV12-4 to TRBJ1-2; 7 bases are shared with TRBD1. After removal of 5 bases from V and 8 bases from J, the junction contained 8 bases not matched to a gene. This CDR3 comprises 13 residues.